This TCR beta chain was identified during a study of cytomegalovirus exposure and HLA in healthy donors. Study-wide points: In a later analysis, common viral pathogens appeared linked to several of the most significant clusters. According to the study, some 160 TCR beta chains were cytomegalovirus-associated. As confirmed in vitro, a few CMV-associated chains were specific for CMV antigens. TCR beta sequences reportedly predicted most subjects' HLA-A and HLA-B alleles accurately.

A multiplex PCR was run with 60 Vbeta primers and 13 Jbeta primers. Assay: immunoSEQ multiplex PCR; the TCRdb copy retains only in-frame clones and omits some. The top ten clones hold about 2.1% of a sample with 150,000 to 160,000 clones, around 84% of them seen once. The CDR3 consists of 14 residues. The germline gives CDR1 MNHNY, CDR2 SVGAGI (reference sequence). Trimming at V came to 5 bases and at J to 3 bases, leaving 4 bases not matched to a gene. About this clone itself: What it recognizes is unknown.

The chain carries TRBV6-6 and TRBJ2-7; 10 bases line up with TRBD1. The TCR sequence derives from a woman in her late teens or twenties in good health and CMV-seronegative. The sequenced sample was PBMCs. CDR3 nucleotides: TGTGCCAGCAGTGGCGGGACAGGGGTCTACGAGCAGTACTTC. Its translation: CASSGGTGVYEQYF.